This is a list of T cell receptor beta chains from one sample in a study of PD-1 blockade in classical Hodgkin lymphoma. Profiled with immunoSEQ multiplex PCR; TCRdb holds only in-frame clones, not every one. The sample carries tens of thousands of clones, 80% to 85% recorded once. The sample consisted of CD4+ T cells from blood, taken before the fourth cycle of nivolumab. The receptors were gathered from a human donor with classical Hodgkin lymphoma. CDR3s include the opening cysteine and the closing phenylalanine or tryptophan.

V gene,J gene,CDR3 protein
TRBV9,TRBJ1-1,CASSVDGDEAFF
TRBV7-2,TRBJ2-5,CASSVAGEETQYF
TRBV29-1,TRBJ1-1,CSVFNTEAFF
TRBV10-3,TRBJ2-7,CAIRDGTDYLYEQYF
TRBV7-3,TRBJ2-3,CASSPQGVLVTDTQYF
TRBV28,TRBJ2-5,CASSSGQQETQYF
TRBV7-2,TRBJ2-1,CASSAHGGHYNEQFF
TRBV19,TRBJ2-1,CASSSLSGGANEQFF
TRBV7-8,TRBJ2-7,CASSLVAGDYEQYF
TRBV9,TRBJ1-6,CASSPGWKNHSPLHF
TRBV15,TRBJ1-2,CATSRDTFGYTF
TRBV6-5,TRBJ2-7,CASSYSTGTVDEQYF
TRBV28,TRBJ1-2,CASSFRSNYGYTF
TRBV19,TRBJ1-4,CASTNLGGLEKLFF
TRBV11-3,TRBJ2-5,CASSLVWEGPQETQYF
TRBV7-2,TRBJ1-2,CASSLAPTAPYGYTF
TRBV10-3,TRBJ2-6,CAISESSHGANVLTF
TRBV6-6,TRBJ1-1,CASSRTGDGGYTEAFF
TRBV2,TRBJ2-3,CASSASGGSTDTQYF
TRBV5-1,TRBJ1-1,CASSAGHGENTEAFF
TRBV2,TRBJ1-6,CASSGALWVPLHF
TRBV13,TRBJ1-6,CASSLARGTDSPLHF
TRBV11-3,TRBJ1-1,CASSINPTTTEAFF